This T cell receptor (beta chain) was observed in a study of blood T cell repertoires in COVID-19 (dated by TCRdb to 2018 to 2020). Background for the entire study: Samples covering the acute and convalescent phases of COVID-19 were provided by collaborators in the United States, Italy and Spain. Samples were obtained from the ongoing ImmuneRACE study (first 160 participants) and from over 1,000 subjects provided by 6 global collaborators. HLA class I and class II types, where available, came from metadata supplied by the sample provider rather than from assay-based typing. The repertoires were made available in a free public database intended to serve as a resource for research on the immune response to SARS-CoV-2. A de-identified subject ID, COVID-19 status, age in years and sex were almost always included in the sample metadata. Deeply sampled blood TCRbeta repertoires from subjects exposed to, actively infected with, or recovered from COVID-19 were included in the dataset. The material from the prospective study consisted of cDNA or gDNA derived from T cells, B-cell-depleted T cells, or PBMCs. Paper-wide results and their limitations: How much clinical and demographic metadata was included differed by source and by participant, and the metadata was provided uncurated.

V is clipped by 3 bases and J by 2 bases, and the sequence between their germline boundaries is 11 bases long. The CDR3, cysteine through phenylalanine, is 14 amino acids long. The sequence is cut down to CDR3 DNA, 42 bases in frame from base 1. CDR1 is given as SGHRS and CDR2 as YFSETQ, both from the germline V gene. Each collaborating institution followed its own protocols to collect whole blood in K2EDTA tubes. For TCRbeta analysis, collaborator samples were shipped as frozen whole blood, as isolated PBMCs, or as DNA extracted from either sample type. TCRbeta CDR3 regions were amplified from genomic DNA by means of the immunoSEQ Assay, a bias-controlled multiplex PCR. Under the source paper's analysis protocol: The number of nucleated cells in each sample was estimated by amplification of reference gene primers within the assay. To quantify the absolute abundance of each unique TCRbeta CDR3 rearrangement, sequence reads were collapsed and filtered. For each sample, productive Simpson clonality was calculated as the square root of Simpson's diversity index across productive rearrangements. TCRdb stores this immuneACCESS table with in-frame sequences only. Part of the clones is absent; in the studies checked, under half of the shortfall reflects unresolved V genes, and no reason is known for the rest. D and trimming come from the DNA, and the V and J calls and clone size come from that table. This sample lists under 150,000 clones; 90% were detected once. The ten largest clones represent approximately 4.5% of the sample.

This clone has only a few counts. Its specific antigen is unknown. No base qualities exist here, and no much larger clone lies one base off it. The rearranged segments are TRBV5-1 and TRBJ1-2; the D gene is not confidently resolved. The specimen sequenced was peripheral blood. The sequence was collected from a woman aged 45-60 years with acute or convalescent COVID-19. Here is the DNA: TGCGCCAGCAGCTCGATTCAGATGAACTATGGCTACACCTTC. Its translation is CASSSIQMNYGYTF.